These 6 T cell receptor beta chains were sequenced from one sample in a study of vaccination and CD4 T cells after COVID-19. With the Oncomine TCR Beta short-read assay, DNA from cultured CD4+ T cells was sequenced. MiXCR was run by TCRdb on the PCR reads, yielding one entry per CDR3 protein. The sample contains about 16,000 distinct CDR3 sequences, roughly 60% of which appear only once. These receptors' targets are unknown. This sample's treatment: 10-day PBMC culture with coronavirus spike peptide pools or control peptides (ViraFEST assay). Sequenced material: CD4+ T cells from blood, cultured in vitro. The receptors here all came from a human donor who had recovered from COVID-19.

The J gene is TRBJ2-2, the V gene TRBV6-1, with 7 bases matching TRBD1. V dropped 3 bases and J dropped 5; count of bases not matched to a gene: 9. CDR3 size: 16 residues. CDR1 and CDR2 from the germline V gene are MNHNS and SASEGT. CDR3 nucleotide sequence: TGTGCCAGCAGTGATCCCCCCCGACAGGGAACCGGGGAGCTGTTTTTT. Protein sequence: CASSDPPRQGTGELFF.

This CDR3 is CASSYIAATSTDTQYF. In DNA, the CDR3 is TGTGCCAGCAGCTATATAGCGGCTACTAGCACAGATACGCAGTATTTT. This chain uses TRBV7-3 with TRBJ2-3; D may be TRBD2 (6 bases). The germline gives CDR1 SGHTA, CDR2 FQGTGA. The V gene lost 4 bases and the J gene lost 0 bases, with 14 bases spanning the gap. The CDR3 contains 16 residues.

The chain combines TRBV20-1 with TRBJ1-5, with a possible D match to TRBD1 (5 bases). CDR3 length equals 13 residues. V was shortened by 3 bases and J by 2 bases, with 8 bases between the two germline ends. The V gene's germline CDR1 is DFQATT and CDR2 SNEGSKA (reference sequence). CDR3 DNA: TGCAGTGCTAGGGACACGGGCAATCAGCCCCAGCATTTT. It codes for CSARDTGNQPQHF.

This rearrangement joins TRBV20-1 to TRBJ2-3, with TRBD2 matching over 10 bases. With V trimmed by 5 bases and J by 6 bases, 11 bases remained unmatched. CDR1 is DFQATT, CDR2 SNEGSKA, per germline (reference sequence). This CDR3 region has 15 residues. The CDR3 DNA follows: TGCAGTGCTGCTTCTAGCGGGGGCCCGGGGGATACGCAGTATTTT. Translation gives CSAASSGGPGDTQYF.

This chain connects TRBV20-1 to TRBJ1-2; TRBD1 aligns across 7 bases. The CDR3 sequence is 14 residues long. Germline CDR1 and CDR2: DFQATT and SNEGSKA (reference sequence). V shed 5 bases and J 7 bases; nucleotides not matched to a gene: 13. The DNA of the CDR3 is TGCAGTGCTCTTTGGGCCAGGGGGAACGGTGGCTACACCTTC. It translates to CSALWARGNGGYTF.

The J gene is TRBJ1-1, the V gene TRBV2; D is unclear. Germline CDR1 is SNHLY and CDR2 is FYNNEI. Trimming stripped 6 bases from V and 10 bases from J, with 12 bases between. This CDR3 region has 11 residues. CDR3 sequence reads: CASSGRAAAFF. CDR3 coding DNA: TGTGCCAGCAGCGGAAGGGCAGCAGCTTTCTTT.